What follows is one T cell receptor (beta chain) and its context. Its cognate antigen is unknown. The data belong to a study of shared clonotypes between healthy human individuals. Background on the study: Serving as donors were a couple of women and a few men, whose ages spanned 18 to 49. The study, taken as a whole, reports: Generally, naive subsets came out with larger estimated richness than memory subsets.

Profiling relied on immunoSEQ multiplex PCR, and the TCRdb table lists in-frame clones only, not all of them. The sample consists of under 750,000 clones, over 60% of them appearing once. Germline V lookup: CDR1 SEHNR, CDR2 FQNEAQ (reference sequence). V lost 4 bases to trimming and J lost 0 bases; unmatched junction nucleotides: 5. The CDR3 has 16 amino acids. Donors, healthy HIV-negative adults, lacked recent acute infections or vaccinations. The chain links TRBV7-9 to TRBJ2-2; TRBD2 matches at 7 bases. Sequenced material: memory CD4+ T cells sorted from blood. Subset given: CD45RA-negative fraction. This sequence originates from a woman in her twenties or thirties in good health. In DNA, the CDR3 is TGTGCCAGCAGCTCTCGGGACTACTCGAACACCGGGGAGCTGTTTTTT. Translating gives CASSSRDYSNTGELFF.